This paragraph covers one T cell receptor (beta chain) sequence. No antigen is known for it. It has no much larger one-base neighbor in the sample; base qualities were not kept. From its cysteine to its phenylalanine, the CDR3 spans 16 amino acids. CDR3 DNA is the only sequence kept; it has 48 bases, read in frame from the first base. The V end gives up 6 bases and the J end 4 bases, leaving 10 bases in the junction not matched to a gene. Based on the germline V gene (reference sequence), the CDR1 and CDR2 sequences are MNHEY and SMNVEV. The data were obtained in a study of shared T cell receptors in the human thymus (dated by TCRdb to the early 2020s). Context from the whole study: The study examined how the human thymus generates shared, self-reactive T-cell receptor alpha chains.

Library creation used the immunoSEQ multiplex PCR assay. Not all clones reach the TCRdb copy of this immuneACCESS table, which keeps in-frame sequences only. Checked studies attribute under half of the gap to unresolved V genes and leave the rest unexplained. Within this sample are fewer than 700,000 clones, with approximately 87% of them counted one time only. The ten largest account for approximately 0.011% of the sample. In addition, the sample was reused for a study of human thymus T cells. That second report states: Immunologically healthy infants undergoing open corrective cardiac surgery for congenital heart defects in Finland were used as donors. Thymus tissue was collected as surgical resects that were removed during corrective cardiac surgery. V and J gene segment usage appeared biased in both thymic and peripheral blood repertoires. The related research reported highly overlapping thymic TCR repertoires among unrelated individuals. The study used fewer than ten infant thymus samples plus four related peripheral blood samples to characterize TCR alpha and beta repertoires. Donor ages ranging from roughly 6 to 250 days were recorded, and 5 or 6 male and a couple of female infants were included in the cohort. After being mechanically released from the tissue, thymocytes were kept at -70 degrees C in pellets of about 10-32 million cells. Genomic DNA was extracted from frozen cell pellets with a QIAsymphony instrument. Using the immunoSEQ multiplex PCR assay, the TCRB and TCRAD loci were amplified from a standardized quantity of quality-controlled genomic DNA. Amplicons spanned the V(D)J region at a length sufficient to cover the CDR3 and identify V and J genes. Through the commercial immunoSEQ service, the amplicons were sequenced on an Illumina platform. Primer bias and sequencing errors were corrected as previously described, and TCRAD and TCRB definitions were based on the IMGT database. Repertoires were analysed with immunoSEQ Analyzer 3.0 and VDJTools, covering basic statistics, V/J segment usage, diversity estimates, rarefaction and pairwise overlap. To estimate diversity, the Chao1, ChaoE, Efron-Thisted, Shannon and inverse Simpson indices were applied, and diversity was also estimated on datasets down-sampled to the smallest sample. Repertoire overlap was assessed by strict matching of CDR3 nucleotide sequence, V gene and J gene, and clustering was done by Jaccard-based multidimensional scaling. On average, thymus samples gave 800,000 or so unique TCRB clonotypes, whereas blood samples gave 75,000 to 85,000.

Sequenced sample: thymocytes. This clonotype was obtained from a boy under three years old with a congenital heart defect. Donor details come from another sample of the same person, matched by shared clones. Rearrangement joined TRBV27 to TRBJ2-3; TRBD2 matches 10 bases in the middle. The DNA is TGTGCCAGCAGAGTAACCGGGACTAGCGCCCCAGATACGCAGTATTTT. It codes for CASRVTGTSAPDTQYF.